The clone carrying this T cell receptor beta chain was observed a few times. Antigen unknown. Patients with a history of autoimmune disease or on systemic immunosuppression were excluded. The record originates from a study of OX40 agonist ivuxolimab in advanced cancers. Whole-study context: Age averaged around 58 years (range about 23 to 80), and just over 80% were male.

The CDR3 has 15 amino acids. Trimming at V came to 0 bases and at J to 5 bases, leaving 6 bases not matched to a gene. The germline CDR1 and CDR2 sequences are LGHNA and YNFKEQ. The study's findings and limits: Partial responders at 0.1-3.0 mg/kg showed near-lowest clonal expansion. Undetermined was the antigen specificity of the expanded peripheral T cells.

The assay was immunoSEQ multiplex PCR, and TCRdb's table has in-frame clones only and misses some. Of roughly 53,000 clones detected, about 81% appear once; the ten largest clones hold 10% to 15%. Sample: CD4+ or CD8+ T cells sorted from blood, taken in a trial of the OX40 agonist ivuxolimab. The sequence derives from an adult with an advanced solid tumor such as melanoma, head and neck, liver or kidney cancer. This chain joins TRBV4-2 and TRBJ1-2; 7 bases line up with TRBD1. The CDR3 sequence is CASSQERQGVYGYTF. CDR3 in DNA: TGTGCCAGCAGCCAAGAGAGACAGGGAGTGTATGGCTACACCTTC.